These 18 T cell receptor beta chains originate from one sample sequenced in a study of technical replicates of blood from several donors. Profiled with immunoSEQ multiplex PCR; TCRdb holds only in-frame clones, not every one. The profile shows approximately 70,000 clones, 95% to 98% of them singletons. The sequencing input was T cells isolated from PBMCs. These receptors originate from a human donor in good health.

The rearrangement uses TRBV25-1 and TRBJ2-1; 16 bases fit TRBD2. The CDR3 totals 17 residues. V was clipped by 6 bases and J by 10 bases; unmatched bases: 12. CDR1 MGHDK and CDR2 SYGVNS come from the germline V gene. The CDR3 DNA is TGTGCCAGCAGGGGACTAGCGGGAGGGCCAGGGTCTCGAGAGCAGTTCTTC. Translation: CASRGLAGGPGSREQFF.

The rearrangement uses TRBV28 and TRBJ2-2; tentatively, D is TRBD1 (5 bases). Between the trimmed V and J ends, which lost 3 bases and 7 bases, there was a span of 9 bases. CDR3 length: 13 residues. Germline V gene data show CDR1 as MDHEN and CDR2 as SYDVKM. The CDR3 DNA sequence: TGTGCCAGCAGTTTGACAGTTATCGGGGAGCTGTTTTTT. This encodes CASSLTVIGELFF. Supplemented by reference TRBV28 and TRBJ2-2, the full variable domain reads DVKVTQSSRYLVKRTGEKVFLECVQDMDHENMFWYRQDPGLGLRLIYFSYDVKMKEKGDIPEGYSVSREKKERFSLILESASTNQTSMYLCASSLTVIGELFFGEGSRLTVL.

The V call is TRBV15, the J call TRBJ2-5, with D tentatively TRBD2 (6 bases). Per the germline V gene, CDR1 is LNHNV and CDR2 is YYDKDF (reference sequence). There are 16 residues in the CDR3. The V end was cut by 3 bases, the J end by 1 base, with 15 bases between. The CDR3 bases are TGTGCCACCAGCAGCCCAGATAGCGGTATCCAAGAGACCCAGTACTTC. It translates to CATSSPDSGIQETQYF.

The chain joins TRBV5-6 to TRBJ2-3, with TRBD1 matching over 9 bases. Germline-derived CDR1 and CDR2 are SGHDT and YYEEEE. The CDR3 has 13 residues. Trimming took 7 bases from V and 5 from J; bases not matched to a gene: 5. The CDR3 reads CASSGTGIDTQYF. The CDR3 nucleotides are TGTGCCAGCTCCGGGACAGGGATAGATACGCAGTATTTT.

V and J are TRBV5-6 and TRBJ2-5; 12 nucleotides align to TRBD2. Germline CDR1 and CDR2: SGHDT and YYEEEE. The length of the CDR3 is 15 residues. V lost 3 bases, J lost 5 bases, and 5 bases stayed unmatched. The CDR3 here is CASSSGLAGRETQYF. The DNA for the CDR3 is TGTGCCAGCAGCTCAGGACTAGCGGGGAGGGAGACCCAGTACTTC.

The V gene is TRBV6-5, the J gene TRBJ2-3; 7 nucleotides align to TRBD1. Germline CDR1 MNHEY, CDR2 SVGAGI. V lost 9 bases and J lost 1; bases outside the gene matches: 1. The CDR3 loop spans 12 amino acids. Here the CDR3 DNA reads TGTGCCAGGACAGGGCGCACAGATACGCAGTATTTT. Its translation: CARTGRTDTQYF.

The chain joins TRBV6-1 to TRBJ1-4; 7 bases map to TRBD1. CDR3 length: 15 amino acids. J was trimmed by 7 bases and V by 0 bases; bases with no gene match: 5. In germline, CDR1 is MNHNS, CDR2 SASEGT. CDR3 in amino acids: CASSEAPQGSEKLFF. The DNA for the CDR3 is TGTGCCAGCAGTGAAGCGCCACAGGGGAGTGAAAAACTGTTTTTT.

This rearrangement joins TRBV18 to TRBJ1-3; D is uncertain. CDR1 KGHSH and CDR2 LQKENI come from the germline V gene. With 1 base removed from V and 6 bases from J, the gap between germline ends came to 16 bases. The CDR3 is 16 residues long. The CDR3 sequence is CASSPRRRELENTIYF. The CDR3 nucleotides read TGTGCCAGCTCACCACGTCGGAGGGAATTGGAAAACACCATATATTTT. The full variable domain, rest sourced from reference TRBV18 and TRBJ1-3, is NAGVMQNPRHLVRRRGQEARLRCSPMKGHSHVYWYRQLPEEGLKFMVYLQKENIIDESGMPKERFSAEFPKEGPSILRIQQVVRGDSAAYFCASSPRRRELENTIYFGEGSWLTVV.

This chain joins TRBV30 and TRBJ2-7; perhaps TRBD2 as D (5 bases). The CDR3 has 12 residues. Trimming stripped 3 bases from V and 0 bases from J, with 6 bases between. Per the germline V gene, CDR1 is GTSNPN and CDR2 is SVGIG (reference sequence). The CDR3 DNA reads as TGTGCCTGGAGCCGGGACTCCTACGAGCAGTACTTC. Amino acid sequence: CAWSRDSYEQYF.

J is TRBJ2-7 and V is TRBV30; 12 nucleotides line up with TRBD2. Germline V gene lookup returns CDR1 GTSNPN and CDR2 SVGIG (reference sequence). The trim removed 5 bases at V and 6 bases at J, leaving 5 bases unmatched. The CDR3 consists of 13 residues. The CDR3 sequence: CAWGGLAGFEQYF. The CDR3 DNA sequence: TGTGCCTGGGGTGGACTAGCGGGATTCGAGCAGTACTTC.

The V and J genes are TRBV30 and TRBJ2-1, with a weak D call TRBD1 (5 bases). Germline loops: CDR1 GTSNPN, CDR2 SVGIG (reference sequence). The CDR3 is made up of 15 amino acids. Trimming removed 0 bases from V and 6 bases from J, with 15 bases in between. CDR3 coding DNA: TGTGCCTGGAGTGTACTGGCAGGAAGGGGCAATGAGCAGTTCTTC. Protein product: CAWSVLAGRGNEQFF. The whole variable domain, remainder taken from reference TRBV30 and TRBJ2-1, is SQTIHQWPATLVQPVGSPLSLECTVEGTSNPNLYWYRQAAGRGLQLLFYSVGIGQISSEVPQNLSASRPQDRQFILSSKKLLLSDSGFYLCAWSVLAGRGNEQFFGPGTRLTVL.

The gene calls are TRBV7-2 and TRBJ2-1; TRBD2 matches 10 bases. Per germline, CDR1 SGHTA and CDR2 FQGNSA. The trim removed 6 bases at V and 4 bases at J, leaving 9 bases unmatched. This CDR3 is built from 16 residues. Written as DNA, the CDR3 is TGTGCCAGCAGTTCTACGCCGGGACTAGCGTACAATGAGCAGTTCTTC. Protein product: CASSSTPGLAYNEQFF.

The genes are TRBV21-1 and TRBJ2-7; whether TRBD1, the table's D call, matches the DNA was not checked. TRBV21-1 is an annotated pseudogene. This CDR3 comprises 14 residues. The CDR3 is CASTTFGQEDEQYF. The CDR3 DNA follows: TGTGCCAGCACCACATTCGGACAGGAGGACGAGCAGTACTTC.

The J gene is TRBJ2-5, the V gene TRBV10-3; 11 nucleotides agree with TRBD2. The V segment lost 7 bases and the J segment 1 base; nucleotides outside the gene matches: 2. Germline CDR1 reads ENHRY; CDR2 reads SYGVKD. The CDR3 runs to 14 residues. The CDR3 bases are TGTGCCATCAAGGGGACTAGCGGCCAAGAGACCCAGTACTTC. Amino acid sequence: CAIKGTSGQETQYF.

The chain carries TRBV19 and TRBJ1-5, with 7 positions matching TRBD1. Trimming at V came to 3 bases and at J to 2 bases, leaving 4 bases not matched to a gene. Per germline, CDR1 LNHDA and CDR2 SQIVND (reference sequence). CDR3 length: 15 residues. The CDR3 bases are TGTGCCAGTAGTATTACAGGGGTCGGCAATCAGCCCCAGCATTTT. It translates to CASSITGVGNQPQHF.

This sequence joins TRBV27 and TRBJ2-1; 9 bases match TRBD1. V trimming: 6 bases; J trimming: 7 bases; junction bases outside the gene matches: 7. CDR3 size: 14 residues. CDR1 is MNHEY, CDR2 SMNVEV, per germline (reference sequence). CDR3 DNA sequence: TGTGCCAGCAGGTGGGACAGGGAAGTAAATGAGCAGTTCTTC. Translation gives CASRWDREVNEQFF.

The CDR3, as DNA: TGTGCCAGTAGTGCCGGGACTTCCTACGAGCAGTACTTC. Residues: CASSAGTSYEQYF. V is TRBV19 and J is TRBJ2-7; possible D gene TRBD2, 6 bases. The germline V and J ends were trimmed by 5 bases and 1 base, with 9 bases remaining between them. Germline V lookup: CDR1 LNHDA, CDR2 SQIVND (reference sequence). CDR3 length: 13 residues.

The chain recombines TRBV7-2 with TRBJ2-7; D might be TRBD2 (6 bases). CDR3 size: 18 residues. Trimming removed 0 bases from V and 3 bases from J, with 21 bases in between. Looked up from germline, CDR1 is SGHTA and CDR2 is FQGNSA. The CDR3: CASSLAVLLASEGYEQYF. CDR3 DNA sequence: TGTGCCAGCAGCTTAGCGGTTTTATTGGCTAGCGAAGGCTACGAGCAGTACTTC.